The present TCR beta chain was sequenced within a study of response to subunit inactivated influenza vaccine. Findings and caveats of the study: The authors offered the suggestion that each seasonal influenza vaccination recruits few new T cells.

Concerning this clonotype itself: Antigen specificity is unknown.

Trimming removed 1 base at V and 5 bases at J, with 12 bases between. The CDR3 covers 14 residues. The V gene's germline CDR1 is LGHDT and CDR2 YNNKEL (reference sequence). TCRdb reanalysed the RT-PCR reads using MiXCR and keeps one entry per CDR3 protein. The top ten clones hold around 6.5% of a sample with about 700,000 distinct CDR3 sequences, approximately 15% of them seen once. The chain couples TRBV3-1 to TRBJ2-7; the D is unclear. Specimen: PBMCs from blood, collected less than 15 days before vaccination. The receptor was isolated from a man aged 45 to 65 who received an inactivated influenza vaccine. CDR3 protein: CASSQVGRLHEQYF. For the CDR3, the DNA is TGTGCCAGCAGCCAAGTTGGACGCCTACACGAGCAGTACTTC.